A single sample is the source of the 29 T cell receptor beta chains below, sequenced in a study of memory CD4+ T cells and cytomegalovirus serostatus. Single viable CD3+CD4+CD8-CD45RO+ cells were sorted as the memory CD4+ T cells. Repertoires were generated with immunoSEQ multiplex PCR, while TCRdb's copy carries only in-frame clones and drops some. Of 35,000 to 50,000 clones listed, 78% are singletons. Material: memory CD4+ T cells from blood. Receptors were obtained from an adult in good health and CMV-seronegative.

The chain combines TRBV18 with TRBJ2-6; maybe TRBD1 (6 bases). The germline gives CDR1 KGHSH, CDR2 LQKENI. This CDR3 is 18 amino acids long. V lost 1 base, J lost 0 bases, and 13 bases lay in between. DNA of the CDR3: TGTGCCAGCTCACCACTTCCAGGGGTAGTCTCTGGGGCCAACGTCCTGACTTTC. Amino acids: CASSPLPGVVSGANVLTF.

This clone was seen only a few times. The rearrangement links TRBV6-1 to TRBJ1-5; a weak D match, TRBD1 (5 bases). Germline loops: CDR1 MNHNS, CDR2 SASEGT. Trimming removed 5 bases at V and 4 bases at J, with 9 bases between. The length of the CDR3 is 13 residues. The CDR3: CASSWTLNQPQHF. CDR3 DNA sequence: TGTGCCAGCAGTTGGACACTTAATCAGCCCCAGCATTTT.

Comments on this clone: A read error may account for a junction end that differs from germline. The CDR3 reads CASSLTLSTDTQYF. The CDR3 region has the DNA TGTGCTAGCAGCTTAACCCTTAGCACAGATACGCAGTATTTT. The chain recombines TRBV7-7 with TRBJ2-3; D not resolved. Germline V gene sequence: CDR1 SSHAT, CDR2 FNYEAQ (reference sequence). The CDR3 is 14 residues long.

This rearrangement joins TRBV18 to TRBJ1-5, with 10 bases that match TRBD1. The trim removed 3 bases at V and 2 bases at J, leaving 7 bases unmatched. The CDR3 loop spans 17 amino acids. From germline, CDR1 is KGHSH and CDR2 LQKENI. The CDR3 bases are TGTGCCAGCTCACCTAGGACAGGGGGTTTGGGCAATCAGCCCCAGCATTTT. Translated: CASSPRTGGLGNQPQHF. Based on the CDR3 plus reference TRBV18 and TRBJ1-5, the full variable domain is NAGVMQNPRHLVRRRGQEARLRCSPMKGHSHVYWYRQLPEEGLKFMVYLQKENIIDESGMPKERFSAEFPKEGPSILRIQQVVRGDSAAYFCASSPRTGGLGNQPQHFGDGTRLSIL.

The rearrangement uses TRBV2 and TRBJ2-6, with 12 bases that match TRBD1. J gave up 2 bases and V 3 bases, and 5 bases lay outside the gene matches. This CDR3 comprises 18 residues. CDR1 and CDR2 from the germline V gene are SNHLY and FYNNEI. As DNA, the CDR3 is TGTGCCAGCAGTGATACTGGGACAGGGGGCACTGGGGCCAACGTCCTGACTTTC. Protein product: CASSDTGTGGTGANVLTF. Full variable domain (outside the CDR3, taken from reference TRBV2 and TRBJ2-6): EPEVTQTPSHQVTQMGQEVILRCVPISNHLYFYWYRQILGQKVEFLVSFYNNEISEKSEIFDDQFSVERPDGSNFTLKIRSTKLEDSAMYFCASSDTGTGGTGANVLTFGAGSRLTVL.

This clone has just a few counts. V gene TRBV15 combines with J gene TRBJ1-2; unclear D gene. This CDR3 is built from 14 residues. The V and J ends lost 6 bases and 8 bases respectively, with 19 bases between them. Germline CDR1 LNHNV, CDR2 YYDKDF (reference sequence). The chain's CDR3 is CATSSDVGVIGYTF. The CDR3, as DNA: TGTGCCACCAGTTCGGACGTCGGGGTTATCGGCTACACCTTC.

This sequence joins TRBV9 and TRBJ2-2; TRBD2 agrees at 9 bases. V was clipped by 2 bases and J by 2 bases; unmatched bases: 7. The CDR3 covers 17 residues. Per the germline V gene, CDR1 is SGDLS and CDR2 is YYNGEE. The CDR3 protein is CASSVSSGALNTGELFF. The CDR3 bases are TGTGCCAGCAGCGTTTCTAGCGGGGCACTCAACACCGGGGAGCTGTTTTTT.

CDR3 sequence (DNA): TGTGCCAGCAGTTACAACGGTGGGAACGAGCAGTACTTC. Translated: CASSYNGGNEQYF. This chain links TRBV6-6 with TRBJ2-7; D unresolved. Trimming stripped 2 bases from V and 5 bases from J, with 10 bases between. The germline V gene has CDR1 MNHNY and CDR2 SVGAGI (reference sequence). The CDR3 has 13 amino acids.

In its sample, this clone was seen a few times. The CDR3 sequence: CASNGGGEANVLTF. The CDR3 DNA is TGTGCCAGCAATGGCGGAGGGGAAGCCAACGTCCTGACTTTC. The V gene is TRBV2, the J gene TRBJ2-6; the D gene is possibly TRBD2 (6 bases). CDR1 SNHLY and CDR2 FYNNEI come from the germline V gene. The CDR3 has 14 amino acids. Trimming took off 7 bases at V and 7 bases at J, with 14 bases between the two ends.

The chain carries TRBV7-2 and TRBJ1-2; D gene uncertain. CDR1 and CDR2 from the germline V gene are SGHTA and FQGNSA. The CDR3 runs 13 residues. Trimming pared 3 bases from V and 7 bases from J, leaving 12 bases between. The CDR3 sequence: CASSFGRWGGYTF. DNA for the CDR3: TGTGCCAGCAGCTTCGGACGTTGGGGTGGCTACACCTTC.

The table lists this clone with a few counts. At the DNA level, this CDR3 is encoded by other sequences in the same sample as well. V is TRBV6-1 and J is TRBJ1-2, with a tentative D call TRBD1 (5 bases). V dropped 1 base and J dropped 7 bases, with 7 bases sitting between them. The CDR3 length is 12 residues. The germline V gene has CDR1 MNHNS and CDR2 SASEGT. The CDR3 bases are TGTGCCAGCAGTGAAGGAAGGGGTGGCTACACCTTC. Protein: CASSEGRGGYTF.

The chain has TRBV4-1 and TRBJ2-5; weak D call: TRBD2 (6 bases). V was shortened by 0 bases and J by 4 bases, with 12 bases between the two germline ends. CDR3 length: 15 amino acids. Germline assignment: CDR1 MGHRA and CDR2 YSYEKL. DNA of the CDR3: TGCGCCAGCAGCCAAGACTGGAGGGATGGAGAGACCCAGTACTTC. This encodes CASSQDWRDGETQYF.

The CDR3 coding sequence is TGTGCCAGTAGTCCCGACAGGGCCGGGGAGCAGTACTTC. Residues: CASSPDRAGEQYF. The gene calls are TRBV19 and TRBJ2-7, with 7 bases fitting TRBD1. Germline V gene lookup returns CDR1 LNHDA and CDR2 SQIVND (reference sequence). The trim removed 5 bases at V and 7 bases at J, leaving 8 bases unmatched. This CDR3 has 13 amino acids.

V and J are TRBV19 and TRBJ1-6; tentatively, D is TRBD1 (5 bases). The CDR3 length is 15 residues. Germline loops: CDR1 LNHDA, CDR2 SQIVND (reference sequence). The germline V and J ends were trimmed by 7 bases and 6 bases, with 16 bases remaining between them. The CDR3: CASIRDAGFNSPLHF. The CDR3 DNA is TGTGCCAGTATTCGGGACGCGGGTTTTAATTCACCCCTCCACTTT.

The V and J genes are TRBV5-4 and TRBJ1-2; 9 nucleotides match TRBD1. Germline V CDR1 and CDR2: SGHNT, YYREEE (reference sequence). V shed 0 bases, J shed 6 bases, and the junction held 3 bases outside the gene matches. This CDR3 has 14 residues. CDR3 nucleotides: TGTGCCAGCAGCTTGGTTCGGACAGGGGATGGCTACACCTTC. This translates into CASSLVRTGDGYTF.

In this sample, this clone turned up once. The chain links TRBV7-6 to TRBJ2-1, with D unclear. The CDR3 runs to 13 residues. V was clipped by 2 bases and J by 5 bases, with 7 bases between them. Germline V gene data show CDR1 as SGHVS and CDR2 as FNYEAQ. This CDR3 reads CASSLRENNEQFF. The CDR3 DNA is TGTGCCAGCAGCTTAAGGGAAAACAATGAGCAGTTCTTC.

The chain links TRBV19 to TRBJ2-1; maybe TRBD2 (7 bases). Between the trimmed V and J ends, which lost 3 bases and 2 bases, there was a span of 11 bases. The CDR3 runs 15 residues. The germline CDR1 and CDR2 sequences are LNHDA and SQIVND (reference sequence). CDR3 coding DNA: TGTGCCAGTAGTATGGGAGGGGGGGCCTACAATGAGCAGTTCTTC. Translated: CASSMGGGAYNEQFF.

The chain is built from TRBV7-9 and TRBJ2-7; 8 nucleotides align to TRBD1. The CDR3 sequence is 14 residues long. Germline V gene data show CDR1 as SEHNR and CDR2 as FQNEAQ (reference sequence). Trimming at V came to 5 bases and at J to 4 bases, leaving 7 bases not matched to a gene. DNA for the CDR3: TGTGCCAGCAGCCTCACGACAGGGGTTTACGAGCAGTACTTC. Protein product: CASSLTTGVYEQYF.

The CDR3 protein is CASSQRTGGVFGYTF. CDR3 DNA sequence: TGCGCCAGCAGCCAAAGGACAGGGGGCGTTTTTGGCTACACCTTC. The J gene is TRBJ1-2, the V gene TRBV4-1, with 11 bases aligning to TRBD1. The CDR3 spans 15 residues. V lost 2 bases to trimming and J lost 7 bases; unmatched junction nucleotides: 6. Germline V lookup: CDR1 MGHRA, CDR2 YSYEKL.

This clone was seen a handful of times. The V call is TRBV5-1, the J call TRBJ1-2; D not resolved. V was trimmed by 0 bases and J by 3 bases, leaving 9 bases between them. The CDR3 totals 14 residues. Germline CDR1 SGHRS, CDR2 YFSETQ. This CDR3 is CASSLEPVYYGYTF. For the CDR3, the DNA is TGCGCCAGCAGCTTGGAGCCGGTATACTATGGCTACACCTTC.

The chain joins TRBV2 to TRBJ2-3; 10 positions match TRBD1. The J call may be mistaken, given a closer DNA end match to TRBJ1-5. Germline CDR1 and CDR2: SNHLY and FYNNEI. The CDR3 totals 13 residues. The CDR3 region has the DNA TGTGCCAGCAGTGGAGGGACAGGGGATACGCAGCATTTT. It encodes CASSGGTGDTQHF.

This chain uses TRBV2 with TRBJ2-2; D perhaps matches TRBD1 (5 bases). The V and J ends lost 2 bases and 4 bases respectively, with 5 bases between them. This CDR3 comprises 13 residues. Germline V gives CDR1 SNHLY, CDR2 FYNNEI. Here the CDR3 DNA reads TGTGCCAGCAGTGAACAGGGCACCGGGGAGCTGTTTTTT. This encodes CASSEQGTGELFF.

The chain recombines TRBV28 with TRBJ2-3; 9 bases match TRBD2. With V trimmed by 3 bases and J by 1 base, 5 bases remained unmatched. Looked up from germline, CDR1 is MDHEN and CDR2 is SYDVKM. The CDR3 extends over 16 amino acids. DNA of the CDR3: TGTGCCAGCAGTTTGGGCGGGGGGGCCGGCACAGATACGCAGTATTTT. It encodes CASSLGGGAGTDTQYF.

The table lists this clone with a count of one. The chain has TRBV7-9 and TRBJ2-5; D might be TRBD1 or TRBD2, each matching 5 bases. TRBJ2-7 matches the DNA end more closely, so the J call is doubtful. CDR1 is SEHNR and CDR2 is FQNEAQ in the germline V gene (reference sequence). The CDR3 runs to 13 residues. CDR3 in amino acids: CASSFWGIHEQYF. The CDR3 coding sequence is TGTGCCAGCAGCTTCTGGGGGATCCACGAGCAGTACTTC.

The chain's CDR3 is CASTSPGGSSTDTQYF. The CDR3 DNA is TGTGCCAGTACCAGCCCGGGGGGGTCTAGCACAGATACGCAGTATTTT. The chain is built from TRBV19 and TRBJ2-3; 8 bases are shared with TRBD2. J gave up 0 bases and V 7 bases, and 9 bases lay outside the gene matches. CDR3 length: 16 residues. Germline V gene sequence: CDR1 LNHDA, CDR2 SQIVND (reference sequence).

V gene TRBV28 combines with J gene TRBJ1-3; no reliable D call. V lost 8 bases and J lost 2, with 1 base in between. This CDR3 is 10 amino acids long. CDR1 is MDHEN, CDR2 SYDVKM, per germline. The CDR3 coding sequence is TGTGCCAGCGCTGGAAACACCATATATTTT. Translating it yields CASAGNTIYF.

This sequence joins TRBV6-1 and TRBJ2-5, with TRBD1 identical over 8 bases. The ends lost 2 bases at V and 7 bases at J; junction bases unmatched: 6. The germline V gene encodes CDR1 MNHNS and CDR2 SASEGT. This CDR3 is built from 14 residues. The CDR3 nucleotides read TGTGCCAGCAGTGAACTCAGGGGGCTCGGGACCCAGTACTTC. Amino acid sequence: CASSELRGLGTQYF.

The chain has TRBV5-1 and TRBJ2-7; tentatively, D is TRBD2 (6 bases). V lost 0 bases and J 3 bases, leaving 13 bases between the germline ends. CDR1 and CDR2 (germline): SGHRS, YFSETQ. The length of the CDR3 is 15 residues. The CDR3 protein is CASSLVAGQYYEQYF. CDR3 nucleotides: TGCGCCAGCAGCTTGGTGGCGGGGCAGTACTACGAGCAGTACTTC.

The rearrangement uses TRBV7-9 and TRBJ1-2, with TRBD1 matching over 11 bases. The CDR3 runs to 13 residues. V lost 8 bases to trimming and J lost 5 bases; unmatched junction nucleotides: 4. CDR1 and CDR2 from the germline V gene are SEHNR and FQNEAQ (reference sequence). The CDR3 DNA is TGTGCCAGCTCGGGACAGGGGGTTTATGGCTACACCTTC. Translated: CASSGQGVYGYTF.